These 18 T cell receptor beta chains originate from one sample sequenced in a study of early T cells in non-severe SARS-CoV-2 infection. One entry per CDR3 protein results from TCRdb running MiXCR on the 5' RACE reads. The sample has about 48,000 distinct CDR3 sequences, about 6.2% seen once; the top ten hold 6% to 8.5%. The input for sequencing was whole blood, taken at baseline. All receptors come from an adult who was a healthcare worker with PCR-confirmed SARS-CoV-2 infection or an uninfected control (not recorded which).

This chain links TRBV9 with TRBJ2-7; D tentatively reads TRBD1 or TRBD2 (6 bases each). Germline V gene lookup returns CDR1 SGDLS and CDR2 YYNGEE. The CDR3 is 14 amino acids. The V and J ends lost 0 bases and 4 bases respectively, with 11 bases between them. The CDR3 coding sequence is TGTGCCAGCAGCGTAGCGGGGGCCGCGTACGAGCAGTACTTC. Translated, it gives CASSVAGAAYEQYF.

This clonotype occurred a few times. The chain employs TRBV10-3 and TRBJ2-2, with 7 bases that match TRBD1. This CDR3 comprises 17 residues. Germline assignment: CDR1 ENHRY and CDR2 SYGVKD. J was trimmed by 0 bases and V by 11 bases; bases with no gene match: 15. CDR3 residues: CAAADRQLFSNTGELFF. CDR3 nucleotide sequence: TGTGCCGCCGCGGACAGGCAATTATTTTCGAACACCGGGGAGCTGTTTTTT.

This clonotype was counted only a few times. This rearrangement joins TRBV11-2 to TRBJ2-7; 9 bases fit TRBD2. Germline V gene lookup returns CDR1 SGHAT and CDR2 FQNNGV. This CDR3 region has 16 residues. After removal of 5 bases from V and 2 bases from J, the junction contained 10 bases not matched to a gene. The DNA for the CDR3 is TGTGCCAGCAGCAATATAGGGCTAGCGGGAACCTACGAGCAGTACTTC. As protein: CASSNIGLAGTYEQYF. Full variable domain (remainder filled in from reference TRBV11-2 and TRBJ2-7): EAGVAQSPRYKIIEKRQSVAFWCNPISGHATLYWYQQILGQGPKLLIQFQNNGVVDDSQLPKDRFSAERLKGVDSTLKIQPAKLEDSAVYLCASSNIGLAGTYEQYFGPGTRLTVT.

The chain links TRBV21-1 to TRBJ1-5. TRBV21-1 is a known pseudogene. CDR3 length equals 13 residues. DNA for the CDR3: TGTGCCAGCAGCAAAGGGGGTAACCAGCCCCAGCATTTT. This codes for CASSKGGNQPQHF.

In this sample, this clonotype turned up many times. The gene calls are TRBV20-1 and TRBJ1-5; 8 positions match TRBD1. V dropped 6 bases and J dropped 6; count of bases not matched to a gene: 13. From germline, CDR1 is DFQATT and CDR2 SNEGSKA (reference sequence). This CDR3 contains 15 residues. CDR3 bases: TGCAGTGCCAAAAACCGACAGGGGTTAGGTCAGCCCCAGCATTTT. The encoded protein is CSAKNRQGLGQPQHF.

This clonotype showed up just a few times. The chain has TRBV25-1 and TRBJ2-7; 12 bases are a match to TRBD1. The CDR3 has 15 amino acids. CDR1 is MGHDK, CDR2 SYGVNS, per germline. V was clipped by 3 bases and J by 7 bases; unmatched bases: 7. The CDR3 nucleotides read TGTGCCAGCAGTGACGAGGGGACAGGGGGCCGAGAGCAGTACTTC. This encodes CASSDEGTGGREQYF.

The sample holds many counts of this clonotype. This CDR3 is CASRFGGTNTGELFF. DNA of the CDR3: TGTGCCAGCAGATTCGGAGGTACGAACACCGGGGAGCTGTTTTTT. The J gene is TRBJ2-2, the V gene TRBV12-3 or TRBV12-4, with D perhaps matching TRBD2 (5 bases). This CDR3 is built from 15 residues. The V and J ends lost 6 bases and 0 bases respectively, with 11 bases between them.

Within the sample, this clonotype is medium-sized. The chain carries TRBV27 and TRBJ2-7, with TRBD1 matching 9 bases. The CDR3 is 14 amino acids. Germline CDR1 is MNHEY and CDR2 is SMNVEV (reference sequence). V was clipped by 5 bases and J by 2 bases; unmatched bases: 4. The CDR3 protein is CASSARTGAYEQYF. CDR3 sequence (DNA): TGTGCCAGCAGTGCTCGGACAGGGGCCTACGAGCAGTACTTC.

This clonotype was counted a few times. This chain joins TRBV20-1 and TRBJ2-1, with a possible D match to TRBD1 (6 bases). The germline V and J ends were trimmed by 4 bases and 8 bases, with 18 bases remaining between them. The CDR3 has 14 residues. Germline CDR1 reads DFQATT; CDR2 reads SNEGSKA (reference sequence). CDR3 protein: CSATGQLGLDEQFF. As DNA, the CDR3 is TGCAGTGCTACAGGACAGCTTGGCCTCGATGAGCAGTTCTTC.

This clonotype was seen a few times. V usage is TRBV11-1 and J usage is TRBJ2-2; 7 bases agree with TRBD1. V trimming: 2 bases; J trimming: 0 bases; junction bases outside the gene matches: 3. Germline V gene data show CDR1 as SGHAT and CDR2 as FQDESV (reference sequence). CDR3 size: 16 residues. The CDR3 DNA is TGTGCCAGCAGCTTACGGACAGGCCCGAACACCGGGGAGCTGTTTTTT. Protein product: CASSLRTGPNTGELFF.

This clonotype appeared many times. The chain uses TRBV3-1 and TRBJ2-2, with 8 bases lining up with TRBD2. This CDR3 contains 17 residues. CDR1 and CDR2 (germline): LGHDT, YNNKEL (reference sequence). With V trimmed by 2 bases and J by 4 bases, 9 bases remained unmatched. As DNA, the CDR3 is TGTGCCAGCAGCCAACCCAGCGGGAGCGGGATCACCGGGGAGCTGTTTTTT. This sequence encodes CASSQPSGSGITGELFF.

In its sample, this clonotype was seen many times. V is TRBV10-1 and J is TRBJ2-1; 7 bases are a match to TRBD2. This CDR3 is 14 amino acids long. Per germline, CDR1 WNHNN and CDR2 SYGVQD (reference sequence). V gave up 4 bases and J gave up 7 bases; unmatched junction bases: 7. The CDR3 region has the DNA TGCGCCAGCAGTGCGATTGGGAGGGTTAATGAGCAGTTCTTC. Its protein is CASSAIGRVNEQFF.

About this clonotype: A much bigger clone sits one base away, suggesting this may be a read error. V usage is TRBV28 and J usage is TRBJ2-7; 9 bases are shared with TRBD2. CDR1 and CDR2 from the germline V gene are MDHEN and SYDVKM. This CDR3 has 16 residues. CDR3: CASSFTLAGLSYEQCF. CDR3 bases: TGTGCCAGCAGTTTCACTCTAGCGGGACTATCCTACGAGCAGTGCTTC.

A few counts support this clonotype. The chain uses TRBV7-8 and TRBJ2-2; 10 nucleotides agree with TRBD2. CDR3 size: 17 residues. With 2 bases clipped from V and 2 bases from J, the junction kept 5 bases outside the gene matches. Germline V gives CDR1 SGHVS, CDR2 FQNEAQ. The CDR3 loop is CASSLNSGRSNTGELFF. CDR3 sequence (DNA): TGTGCCAGCAGCTTAAATAGCGGGAGGTCTAACACCGGGGAGCTGTTTTTT.

The CDR3 is CASSQDPGLATDTQYF. The CDR3 nucleotides are TGTGCCAGCAGCCAAGATCCCGGACTAGCGACAGATACGCAGTATTTT. This chain links TRBV4-2 with TRBJ2-3; 9 positions match TRBD2. With V trimmed by 0 bases and J by 3 bases, 4 bases remained unmatched. This CDR3 is built from 16 residues. Germline CDR1 and CDR2: LGHNA and YNFKEQ.

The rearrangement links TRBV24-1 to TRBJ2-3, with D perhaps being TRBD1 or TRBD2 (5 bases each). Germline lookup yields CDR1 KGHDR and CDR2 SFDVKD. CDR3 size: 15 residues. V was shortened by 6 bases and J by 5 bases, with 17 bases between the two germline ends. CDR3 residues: CATSKFGGFEDTQYF. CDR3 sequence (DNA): TGTGCCACCAGTAAATTTGGGGGTTTTGAAGATACGCAGTATTTT.

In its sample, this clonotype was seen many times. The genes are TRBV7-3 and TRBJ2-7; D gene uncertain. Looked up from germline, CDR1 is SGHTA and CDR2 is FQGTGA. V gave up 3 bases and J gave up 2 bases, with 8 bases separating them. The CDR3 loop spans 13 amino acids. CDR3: CASSFGRTYEQYF. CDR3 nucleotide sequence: TGTGCCAGCAGCTTCGGACGGACCTACGAGCAGTACTTC. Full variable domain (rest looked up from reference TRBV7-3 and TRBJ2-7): GAGVSQTPSNKVTEKGKYVELRCDPISGHTALYWYRQSLGQGPEFLIYFQGTGAADDSGLPNDRFFAVRPEGSVSTLKIQRTERGDSAVYLCASSFGRTYEQYFGPGTRLTVT.

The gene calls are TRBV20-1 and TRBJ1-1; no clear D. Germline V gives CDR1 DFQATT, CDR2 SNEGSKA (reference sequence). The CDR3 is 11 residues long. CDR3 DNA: TGCAGCCGAACATGGAACACTGAAGCTTTCTTT. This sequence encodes CSRTWNTEAFF.